This T cell receptor beta chain was obtained from a study of low-dose radiotherapy and immunotherapy resistance in tumors. About this clonotype: A single base is all that separates this from a far larger clone, so a read error is likely. This is likely a read error, given that the CDR3 carries no conserved phenylalanine or tryptophan at its end.

Germline assignment: CDR1 MNHNY and CDR2 SVGAGI (reference sequence). With 5 bases clipped from V and 8 bases from J, the junction kept 16 bases outside the gene matches. The CDR3 length is 17 residues. Time point in this sample: before trial treatment. Each eligible patient had an advanced solid tumor, and these tumors lacked tumor-infiltrating lymphocytes. Priming of first-strand cDNA relied on TRAV- and TRBV-specific primers (covering alpha and beta chains). A roughly 20-cycle PCR with a constant-region primer and V-primer adapter amplified TCRs. TCRdb itself ran the reads through MiXCR, one entry per CDR3 protein. The sample holds over 70,000 distinct CDR3 sequences; around a third are singletons and the top ten take over 8.5%.

The source material was PBMCs, sampled before treatment. The sequence came from a female donor with ovarian cancer. The chain combines TRBV6-6 with TRBJ2-1; 9 bases match TRBD2. The CDR3 here is CASSPTHPGTSHHEQFL. The CDR3 nucleotides read TGTGCCAGCAGTCCAACCCACCCCGGGACTAGCCACCATGAGCAGTTCTTA.